This is a list of T cell receptor beta chains from one sample in a study of shared clonotypes between healthy human individuals. The table came from immunoSEQ multiplex PCR; TCRdb's copy has only in-frame clones and leaves some out. The profile covers about 480,000 clones, with 79% appearing a single time and roughly 13% taken by the ten largest. What was sequenced was PBMCs. The receptors were gathered from a woman aged 40 to 50 in good health. Some clones in this sample may be carry-over from other donors' samples. Each CDR3 is given with its conserved first and last residue. The D gene is left open where the match is weak. The size field is filled for only some rows; it gives once, few, many or a size class.

TRBJ2-7 | - | - | TRBV6-5 | CASSYGGGSYEQYF | TGTGCCAGCAGTTACGGGGGCGGTTCCTACGAGCAGTACTTC
TRBJ1-2 | - | - | TRBV6-4 | CASSQDHSNYGYTF | TGTGCCAGCAGCCAGGACCACAGTAACTATGGCTACACCTTC
TRBJ2-7 | - | - | TRBV6-5 | CASSQEREQYF | TGTGCCAGCAGTCAAGAACGCGAGCAGTACTTC
TRBJ2-5 | TRBD2 | - | TRBV4-1 | CASSPRVAGGEQYF | TGCGCCAGCAGCCCCCGGGTAGCGGGAGGTGAGCAGTACTTC
TRBJ2-5 | TRBD1 | - | TRBV4-1 | CASSPRTGRWETQYF | TGCGCCAGCAGCCCCCGGACAGGGCGTTGGGAGACCCAGTACTTC
TRBJ1-1 | - | - | TRBV29-1 | CSVVGAVNTEAFF | TGCAGCGTTGTCGGGGCGGTGAACACTGAAGCTTTCTTT
TRBJ2-5 | - | - | TRBV29-1 | CSVGGYMAQETQYF | TGCAGCGTTGGAGGGTACATGGCTCAAGAGACCCAGTACTTC
TRBJ2-7 | TRBD1 | - | TRBV7-3 | CASSLGGQFGSYEQYF | TGTGCCAGCAGCTTAGGGGGACAGTTCGGCTCCTACGAGCAGTACTTC
TRBJ2-5 | - | few | TRBV5-6 | CASSWTGPTETQYF | TGTGCCAGCAGCTGGACGGGTCCCACAGAGACCCAGTACTTC
TRBJ2-5 | - | - | TRBV2 | CACLRSDRPLEQYF | TGTGCCTGCCTTAGATCAGACAGGCCGTTGGAGCAGTACTTC
TRBJ1-3 | - | - | TRBV28 | CASSIGISGNTIYF | TGTGCCAGCAGTATAGGGATCTCTGGAAACACCATATATTTT
TRBJ2-3 | - | - | TRBV28 | CASSFGGLSTDTQYF | TGTGCCAGCAGTTTTGGGGGGCTTAGCACAGATACGCAGTATTTT
TRBJ2-6 | - | - | TRBV15 | CATSREGVSGANVLTF | TGTGCCACCAGCAGAGAGGGGGTCTCTGGGGCCAACGTCCTGACTTTC
TRBJ2-7 | - | once | TRBV10-3 | CAISERDPPLAATYEQYF | TGTGCCATCAGTGAGCGCGACCCCCCCTTGGCGGCCACCTACGAGCAGTACTTC
TRBJ1-1 | - | - | TRBV7-2 | CASSLQGPGNTEAFF | TGTGCCAGCTCTCTACAGGGCCCAGGAAACACTGAAGCTTTCTTT
TRBJ2-3 | - | - | TRBV7-9 | CASGTQADTQYF | TGTGCCAGCGGAACACAAGCAGATACGCAGTATTTT
TRBJ1-1 | TRBD1 | - | TRBV28 | CASSIPGQPPNTEAFF | TGTGCCAGCAGCATTCCGGGACAGCCCCCGAACACTGAAGCTTTCTTT